The 7 T cell receptor beta chains below were found in one sample sequenced in a study of blood T cell repertoires in COVID-19 (dated by TCRdb to the early 2020s). Library creation used the immunoSEQ multiplex PCR assay. TCRdb holds this immuneACCESS table with in-frame rearrangements only. Some clones are missing; in checked studies, unresolved V genes explain under half, and the rest has no known cause. Recorded for this sample are 250,000 to 300,000 clones; around 81% of them occurred a single time. Jointly, the top ten make up under 3% of the sample. Sequenced material: peripheral blood. The receptors derive from a woman aged 60-70 years with active or convalescent COVID-19.

There are a few counts of this clone. This rearrangement joins TRBV10-1 to TRBJ2-2; D call uncertain. The V end was cut by 3 bases, the J end by 6 bases, with 23 bases between. Germline CDR1 and CDR2: WNHNN and SYGVQD (reference sequence). The CDR3 contains 18 residues. In DNA, the CDR3 is TGCGCCAGCAGTGAAGGAAAAGCACCTCAGGCCCAGGCCGGGGAGCTGTTTTTT. Amino acids: CASSEGKAPQAQAGELFF.

For the CDR3, the DNA is TGTGCCAGCAGCTTAGAAGGGGCTGGAGCCGGGGAGCTGTTTTTT. As protein: CASSLEGAGAGELFF. This chain connects TRBV11-2 to TRBJ2-2; TRBD1 might be the D (5 bases). The CDR3 is made up of 15 amino acids. Per germline, CDR1 SGHAT and CDR2 FQNNGV. Trimming left V 0 bases short and J 6 bases short, with 11 bases between.

The chain combines TRBV3-1 (or the pseudogene TRBV3-2) with TRBJ2-5, with D maybe TRBD1 (5 bases). The germline gives CDR1 LGHDT, CDR2 YNNKEL (reference sequence). The CDR3 totals 11 residues. V lost 2 bases and J lost 8, with 6 bases in between. The CDR3 DNA reads as TGTGCCAGCAGCCAACAGGGCACCCAGTACTTC. As protein: CASSQQGTQYF.

The chain combines TRBV19 with TRBJ1-4, with D perhaps matching TRBD1 (5 bases). The CDR3 covers 14 residues. Germline loops: CDR1 LNHDA, CDR2 SQIVND (reference sequence). The germline V and J ends were trimmed by 5 bases and 2 bases, with 9 bases remaining between them. The CDR3 region has the DNA TGTGCCAGTAGTCATGGGGGGACTAATGAAAAACTGTTTTTT. Translation gives CASSHGGTNEKLFF.

This clone was picked up one time. The chain couples TRBV10-3 to TRBJ2-1; TRBD2 aligns across 8 bases. The CDR3 is 14 amino acids. V was pared by 3 bases and J by 7 bases, with 5 bases of the junction left unmatched. Germline CDR1 reads ENHRY; CDR2 reads SYGVKD. As DNA, the CDR3 is TGTGCCATCAGTGAACGGGGGGGCGGAAATGAGCAGTTCTTC. This translates into CAISERGGGNEQFF.

The rearrangement links TRBV7-2 to TRBJ2-7; TRBD2 agrees at 11 bases. With 2 bases clipped from V and 3 bases from J, the junction kept 6 bases outside the gene matches. The CDR3 runs to 16 residues. Germline V lookup: CDR1 SGHTA, CDR2 FQGNSA. DNA of the CDR3: TGTGCCAGCAGCTTATCACTAGCGGGGGCCAGCTACGAGCAGTACTTC. Its translation: CASSLSLAGASYEQYF.

The chain joins TRBV6-4 to TRBJ2-4; D unresolved. Trimming removed 0 bases from V and 6 bases from J, with 9 bases in between. CDR3 length: 14 amino acids. The germline gives CDR1 MRHNA, CDR2 SNTAGT. CDR3 protein: CASSDSSHGNIQYF. CDR3 DNA: TGTGCCAGCAGTGACTCGAGTCATGGAAACATTCAGTACTTC.